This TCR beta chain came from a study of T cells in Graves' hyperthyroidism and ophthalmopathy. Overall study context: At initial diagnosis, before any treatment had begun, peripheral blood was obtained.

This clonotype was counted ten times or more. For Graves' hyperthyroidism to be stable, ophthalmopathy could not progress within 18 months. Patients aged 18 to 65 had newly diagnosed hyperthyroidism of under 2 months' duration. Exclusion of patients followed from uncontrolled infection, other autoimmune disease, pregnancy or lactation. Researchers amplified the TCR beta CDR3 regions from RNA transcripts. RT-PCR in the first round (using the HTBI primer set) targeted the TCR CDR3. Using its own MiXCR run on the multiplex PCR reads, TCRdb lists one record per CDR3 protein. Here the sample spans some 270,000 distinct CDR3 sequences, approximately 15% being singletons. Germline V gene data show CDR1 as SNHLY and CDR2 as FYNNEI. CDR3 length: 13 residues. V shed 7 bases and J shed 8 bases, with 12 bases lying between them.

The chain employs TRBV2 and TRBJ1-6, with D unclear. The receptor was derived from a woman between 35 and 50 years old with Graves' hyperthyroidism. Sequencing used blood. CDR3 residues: CASIPSPDSPLHF. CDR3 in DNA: TGTGCCAGCATCCCTTCCCCCGATTCACCCCTCCACTTT.